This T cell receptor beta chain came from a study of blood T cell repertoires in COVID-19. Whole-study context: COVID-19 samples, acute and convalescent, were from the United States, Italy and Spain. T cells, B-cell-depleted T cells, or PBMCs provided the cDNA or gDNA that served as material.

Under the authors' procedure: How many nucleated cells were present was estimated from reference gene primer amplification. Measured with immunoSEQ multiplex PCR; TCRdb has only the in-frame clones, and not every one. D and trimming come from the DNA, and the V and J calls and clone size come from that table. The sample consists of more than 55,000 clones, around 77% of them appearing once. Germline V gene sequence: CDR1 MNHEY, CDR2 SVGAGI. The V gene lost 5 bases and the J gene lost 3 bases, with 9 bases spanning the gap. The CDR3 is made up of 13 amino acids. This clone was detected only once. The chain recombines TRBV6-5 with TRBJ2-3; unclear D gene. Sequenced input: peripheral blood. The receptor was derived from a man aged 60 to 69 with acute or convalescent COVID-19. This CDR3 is CASSPDWTDTQYF. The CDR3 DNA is TGTGCCAGCAGTCCAGACTGGACAGATACGCAGTATTTT.